This is a list of T cell receptor beta chains from one sample in a study of identical twins. Each CDR3 protein is one row after TCRdb ran MiXCR on the 5' RACE reads. The sample has around 530,000 distinct CDR3 sequences; over 12% are singletons. The sample was also reused in another study, on yellow fever vaccine responses in identical twins.

Sequencing was carried out using CD4+ T cells sorted from blood. These receptors originate from a woman younger than 35 in good health. The conserved cysteine and the conserved F or W are not part of the CDR3 here. D genes are given only for firm matches.

d_call j_call v_call cdr3_aa
TRBD1 TRBJ1-1 TRBV20-1 SAREWDRGTMNTEAF
- TRBJ2-7 TRBV3-1 ASSQVRTIQGSYSYEQY
- TRBJ2-3 TRBV7-8 ASSQKPSLRADTQY
- TRBJ2-7 TRBV28 ASGNAGQISSGYEQY
- TRBJ1-5 TRBV6-5 ASSSARKEPQH
- TRBJ1-2 TRBV5-1 ASSLAGNNYGYT
- TRBJ2-1 TRBV6-5 ASSYASAGSTNEQF
TRBD2 TRBJ2-3 TRBV7-6 ASSSSSGIANTQY
- TRBJ1-1 TRBV6-6 ASSRVMNTEAF
- TRBJ1-1 TRBV12-3/TRBV12-4 ASSSVEWGEIGEAF
- TRBJ2-5 TRBV7-9 ASSFDSLGESQY
- TRBJ2-5 TRBV7-9 ASSLFGVGKETQY
- TRBJ1-5 TRBV6-2/TRBV6-3 ASSWGSFVRQPQH
- TRBJ2-1 TRBV10-3 ASEMGRTGDNEQF
- TRBJ1-6 TRBV19 ASSIRQYNSPLH
- TRBJ1-1 TRBV11-2 ASSPRGGTTEAF
TRBD2 TRBJ2-7 TRBV29-1 SVGLAGTYEQY
TRBD2 TRBJ2-1 TRBV6-1 ASSSRLAGVYEQF
- TRBJ2-1 TRBV4-1 ASSQDRAIGNEQF
- TRBJ2-5 TRBV20-1 SATGQETQY
- TRBJ2-5 TRBV2 ASTWRQTQETQY
TRBD1 TRBJ2-1 TRBV7-9 ASSLGGQGDEQF
- TRBJ2-2 TRBV5-1 ASTGDNTGELF
TRBD2 TRBJ2-3 TRBV10-3 AILAVSTDTQY
TRBD2 TRBJ2-3 TRBV5-1 ASSLPSGKTSTDTQY
- TRBJ2-3 TRBV10-3 AISEFLLDTQY
TRBD1 TRBJ1-1 TRBV20-1 SGPTGRETEAF
- TRBJ2-1 TRBV10-3 AISEYPRETEQF
TRBD1 TRBJ1-5 TRBV6-1 ASRAGGFGSQPQH
TRBD2 TRBJ2-7 TRBV5-1 ASSWGTSGSHEQY
- TRBJ2-3 TRBV27 ASSYPGSNTQY
TRBD1 TRBJ2-6 TRBV4-1 ASSQGTGGTGANVLT
TRBD2 TRBJ2-1 TRBV6-5 ASSYSTSGYNEQF
- TRBJ2-5 TRBV29-1 SVGEQETQY
- TRBJ2-1 TRBV9 ASSSRPRQDEQF
- TRBJ1-2 TRBV6-6 ASRQAHYGYT
- TRBJ2-1 TRBV12-3/TRBV12-4 ASSPGGPSSYNEQF
TRBD1 TRBJ1-1 TRBV7-2 ASSPTRDRAEAF
- TRBJ1-3 TRBV20-1 SAIGGGFGNTIY
- TRBJ1-1 TRBV4-1 ASTSGSYTEAF
TRBD2 TRBJ2-3 TRBV6-1 ASSEGGRLAASTDTQY
- TRBJ2-7 TRBV5-1 ASSPKTGPYEQY
TRBD1 TRBJ1-2 TRBV27 ASSLQGANGYT
TRBD2 TRBJ2-7 TRBV20-1 SASRWTSGDYEQY
- TRBJ2-6 TRBV6-1 ASSDKAGANVLT
- TRBJ2-2 TRBV2 ASSPSLGLTGELF
TRBD2 TRBJ2-5 TRBV20-1 SARGGTSGGETQY
- TRBJ2-7 TRBV10-1 ASSESNKKSSYEQY
TRBD1 TRBJ1-6 TRBV10-3 AITNRDRGDSPLH
- TRBJ2-7 TRBV18 ASSPTAIGQEQY
- TRBJ2-4 TRBV6-1 ASSSEGALPGAKNIQY
- TRBJ1-1 TRBV4-1 ASSQVAGGNTEAF
- TRBJ2-5 TRBV5-1 ASSKTQY
- TRBJ2-2 TRBV7-9 ASRRGGSNTGELF
- TRBJ2-1 TRBV20-1 SARDRLAYNEQF
- TRBJ2-5 TRBV15 ATSMSRETQY
- TRBJ2-1 TRBV2 ASSEVRLGGSYNEQF